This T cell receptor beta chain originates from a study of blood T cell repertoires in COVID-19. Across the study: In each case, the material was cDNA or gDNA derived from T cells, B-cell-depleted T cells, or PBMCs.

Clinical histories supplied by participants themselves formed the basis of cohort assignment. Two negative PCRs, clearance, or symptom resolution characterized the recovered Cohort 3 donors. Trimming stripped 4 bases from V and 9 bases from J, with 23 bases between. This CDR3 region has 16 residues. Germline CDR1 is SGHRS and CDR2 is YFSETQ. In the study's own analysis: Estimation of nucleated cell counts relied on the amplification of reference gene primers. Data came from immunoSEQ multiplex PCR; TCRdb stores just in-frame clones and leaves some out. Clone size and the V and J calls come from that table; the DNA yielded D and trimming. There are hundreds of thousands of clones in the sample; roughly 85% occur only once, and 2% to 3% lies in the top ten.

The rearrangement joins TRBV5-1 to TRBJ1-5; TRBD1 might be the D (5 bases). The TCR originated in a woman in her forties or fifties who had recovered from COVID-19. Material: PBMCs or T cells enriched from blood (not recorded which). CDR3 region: CASSPGGQGGDRPQHF. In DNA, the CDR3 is TGCGCCAGCAGCCCGGGGGGTCAGGGAGGGGATCGGCCCCAGCATTTT.